This TCR beta chain appears in the sequencing data of a study of T cells expressing NK-cell markers. Turning to the study itself: Sorted CD3+CD56+NKG2C+, CD3+CD56+NKG2C- and CD3+CD56-NKG2C+ T cells provided the TCR beta repertoires. Most of the eight sequenced donors tested HCMV-seropositive; one tested seronegative.

Note on this clonotype: As yet, its antigen is unknown.

Study-wide points: Of CD8+ T cells, about 1.0-8% belonged to dominant NKG2C+ clonotypes in several donors.

Beta-chain TCR cDNA was generated via 5'RACE template switching with UMIs. TCRdb reanalyzed the 5' RACE reads and collapses them to one entry per CDR3 protein, without DNA. This sample's table has 300,000 to 500,000 distinct CDR3 sequences. The CDR3 is 15 residues long. Germline values: CDR1 LGHNA, CDR2 YNFKEQ. The clonotype comes from a woman aged 50 to 65 in good health. The chain joins TRBV4-2 to TRBJ2-7; TCRdb names TRBD1, which stays unverified in the absence of DNA. Sequenced: blood T cells: a sorted CD56 or NKG2C T cell subset, CD4+ or CD8+ T cells, or bulk PBMC T cells (not recorded which). The CDR3 loop reads CASSQEGAPSYEQYF.